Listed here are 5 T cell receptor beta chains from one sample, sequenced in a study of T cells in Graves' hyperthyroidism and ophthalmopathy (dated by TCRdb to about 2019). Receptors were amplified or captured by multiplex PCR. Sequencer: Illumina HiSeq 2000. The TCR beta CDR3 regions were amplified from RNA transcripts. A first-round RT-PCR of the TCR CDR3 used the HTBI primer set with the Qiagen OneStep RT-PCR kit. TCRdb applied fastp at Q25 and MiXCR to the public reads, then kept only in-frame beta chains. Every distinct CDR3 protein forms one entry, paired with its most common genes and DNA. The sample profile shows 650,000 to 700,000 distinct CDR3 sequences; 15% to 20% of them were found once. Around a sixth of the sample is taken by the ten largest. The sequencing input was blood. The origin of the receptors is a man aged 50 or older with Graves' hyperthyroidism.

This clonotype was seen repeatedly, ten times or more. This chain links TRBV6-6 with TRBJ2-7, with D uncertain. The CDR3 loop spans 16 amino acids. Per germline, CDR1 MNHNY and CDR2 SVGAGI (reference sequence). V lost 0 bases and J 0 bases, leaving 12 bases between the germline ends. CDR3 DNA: TGTGCCAGCAGTTACTCAGGCACGGGCTACTCCTACGAGCAGTACTTC. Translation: CASSYSGTGYSYEQYF.

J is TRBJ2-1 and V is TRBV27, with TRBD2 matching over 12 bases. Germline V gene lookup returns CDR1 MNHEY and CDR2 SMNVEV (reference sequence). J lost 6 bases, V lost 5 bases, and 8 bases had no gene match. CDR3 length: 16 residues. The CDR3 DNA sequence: TGTGCCAGCAGTCTGAGAGGACTAGCGGGACTCAATGAGCAGTTCTTC. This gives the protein CASSLRGLAGLNEQFF.

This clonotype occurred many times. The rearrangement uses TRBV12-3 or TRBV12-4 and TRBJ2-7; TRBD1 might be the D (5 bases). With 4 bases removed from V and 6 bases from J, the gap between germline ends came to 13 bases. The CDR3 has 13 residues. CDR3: CASSSGTGSEQYF. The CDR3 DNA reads TGTGCCAGCAGTTCCGGTACAGGTTCCGAGCAGTACTTC.

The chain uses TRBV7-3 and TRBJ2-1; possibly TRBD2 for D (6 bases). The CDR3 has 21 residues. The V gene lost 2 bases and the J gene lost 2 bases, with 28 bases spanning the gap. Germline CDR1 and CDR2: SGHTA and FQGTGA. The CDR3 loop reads CASSLEAGYLISEAAYNEQFF. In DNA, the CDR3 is TGTGCCAGCAGCTTAGAGGCGGGATATCTGATATCTGAGGCGGCCTACAATGAGCAGTTCTTC. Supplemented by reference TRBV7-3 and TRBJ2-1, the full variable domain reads GAGVSQTPSNKVTEKGKYVELRCDPISGHTALYWYRQSLGQGPEFLIYFQGTGAADDSGLPNDRFFAVRPEGSVSTLKIQRTERGDSAVYLCASSLEAGYLISEAAYNEQFFGPGTRLTVL.

The CDR3 is CSIKNTEAFF. In DNA form, the CDR3 reads TGCAGCATTAAGAACACTGAAGCTTTCTTT. This chain uses TRBV29-1 with TRBJ1-1; D gene uncertain. The CDR3 has 10 amino acids. V was clipped by 8 bases and J by 1 base, with 5 bases between them. CDR1 and CDR2 from the germline V gene are SQVTM and ANQGSEA.